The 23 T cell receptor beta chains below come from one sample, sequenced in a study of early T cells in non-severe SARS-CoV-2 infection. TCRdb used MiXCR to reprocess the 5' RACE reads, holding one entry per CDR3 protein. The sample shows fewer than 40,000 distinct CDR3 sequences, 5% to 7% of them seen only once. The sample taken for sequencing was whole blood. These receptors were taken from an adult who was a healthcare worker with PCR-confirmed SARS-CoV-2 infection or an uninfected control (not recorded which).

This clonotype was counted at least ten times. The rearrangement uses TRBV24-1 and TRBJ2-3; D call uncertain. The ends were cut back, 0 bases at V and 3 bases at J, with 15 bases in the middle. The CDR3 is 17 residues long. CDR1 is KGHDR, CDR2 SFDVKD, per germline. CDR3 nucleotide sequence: TGTGCCACCAGTGATTTGGGGCAGGCCCGTGATACAGATACGCAGTATTTT. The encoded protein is CATSDLGQARDTDTQYF.

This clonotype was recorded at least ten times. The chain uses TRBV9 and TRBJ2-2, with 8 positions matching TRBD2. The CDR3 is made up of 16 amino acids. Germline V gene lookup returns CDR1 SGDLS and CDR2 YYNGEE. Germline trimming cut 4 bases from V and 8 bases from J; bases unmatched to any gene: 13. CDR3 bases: TGTGCCAGCAGCACACGTAGCGGGACGAGTATTGGGGAGCTGTTTTTT. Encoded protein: CASSTRSGTSIGELFF.

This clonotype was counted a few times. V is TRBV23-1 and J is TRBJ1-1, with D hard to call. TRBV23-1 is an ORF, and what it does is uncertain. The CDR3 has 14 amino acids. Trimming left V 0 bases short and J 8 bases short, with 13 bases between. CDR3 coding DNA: TGCGCCAGCAGTCAATCGGACTTCCCGAGGGAAGCTTTCTTT. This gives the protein CASSQSDFPREAFF.

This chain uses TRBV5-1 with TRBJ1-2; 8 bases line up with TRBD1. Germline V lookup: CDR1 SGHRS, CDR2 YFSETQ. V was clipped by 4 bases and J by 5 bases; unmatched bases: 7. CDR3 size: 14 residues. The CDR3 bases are TGCGCCAGCAGCATGACAGGGGTTCAATATGGCTACACCTTC. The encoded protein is CASSMTGVQYGYTF.

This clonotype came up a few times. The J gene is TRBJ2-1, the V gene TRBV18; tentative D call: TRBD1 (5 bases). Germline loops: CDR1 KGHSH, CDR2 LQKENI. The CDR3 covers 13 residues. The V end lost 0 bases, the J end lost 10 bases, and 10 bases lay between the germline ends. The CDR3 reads CASSPPMAGEQFF. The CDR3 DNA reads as TGTGCCAGCTCACCACCGATGGCAGGGGAGCAGTTCTTC.

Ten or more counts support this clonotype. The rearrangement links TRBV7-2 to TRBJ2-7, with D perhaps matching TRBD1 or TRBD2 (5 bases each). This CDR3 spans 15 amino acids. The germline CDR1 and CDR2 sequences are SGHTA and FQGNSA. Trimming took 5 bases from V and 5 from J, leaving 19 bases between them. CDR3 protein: CASSLYSGAGDEQYF. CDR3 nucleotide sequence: TGTGCCAGCAGCCTCTATTCCGGGGCCGGGGACGAGCAGTACTTC.

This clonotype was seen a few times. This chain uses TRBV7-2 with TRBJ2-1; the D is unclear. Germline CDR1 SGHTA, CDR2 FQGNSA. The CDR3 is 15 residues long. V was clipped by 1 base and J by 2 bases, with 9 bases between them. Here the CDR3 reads CASSLGWTAYNEQFF. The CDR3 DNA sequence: TGTGCCAGCAGCTTAGGTTGGACCGCCTACAATGAGCAGTTCTTC. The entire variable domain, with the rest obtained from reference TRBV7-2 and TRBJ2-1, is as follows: GAGVSQSPSNKVTEKGKDVELRCDPISGHTALYWYRQSLGQGLEFLIYFQGNSAPDKSGLPSDRFSAERTGGSVSTLTIQRTQQEDSAVYLCASSLGWTAYNEQFFGPGTRLTVL.

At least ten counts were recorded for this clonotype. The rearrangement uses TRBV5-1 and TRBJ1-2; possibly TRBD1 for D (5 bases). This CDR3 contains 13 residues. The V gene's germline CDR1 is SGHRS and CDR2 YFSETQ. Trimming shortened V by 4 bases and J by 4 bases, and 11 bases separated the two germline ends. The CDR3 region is CASSPDSSYGYTF. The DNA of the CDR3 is TGCGCCAGCAGCCCCGACAGCTCCTATGGCTACACCTTC. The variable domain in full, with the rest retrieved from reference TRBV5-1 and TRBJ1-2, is KAGVTQTPRYLIKTRGQQVTLSCSPISGHRSVSWYQQTPGQGLQFLFEYFSETQRNKGNFPGRFSGRQFSNSRSEMNVSTLELGDSALYLCASSPDSSYGYTFGSGTRLTVV.

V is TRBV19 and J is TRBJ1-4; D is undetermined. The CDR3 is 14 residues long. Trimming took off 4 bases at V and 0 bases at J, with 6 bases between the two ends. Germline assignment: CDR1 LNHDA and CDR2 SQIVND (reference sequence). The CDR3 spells CASSTIPTNEKLFF. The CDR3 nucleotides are TGTGCCAGTAGTACTATCCCAACTAATGAAAAACTGTTTTTT.

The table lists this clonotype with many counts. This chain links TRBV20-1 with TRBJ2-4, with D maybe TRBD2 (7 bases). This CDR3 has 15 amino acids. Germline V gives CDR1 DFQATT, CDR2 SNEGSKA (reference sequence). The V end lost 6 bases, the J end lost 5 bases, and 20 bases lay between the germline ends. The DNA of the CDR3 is TGCAGTGCCACTGGGGGAGGGGGTAGCCAAAACATTCAGTACTTC. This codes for CSATGGGGSQNIQYF.

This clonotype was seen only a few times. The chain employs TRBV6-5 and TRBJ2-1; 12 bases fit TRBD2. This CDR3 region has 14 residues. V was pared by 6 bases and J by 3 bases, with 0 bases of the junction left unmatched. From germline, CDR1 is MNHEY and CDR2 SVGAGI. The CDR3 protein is CASRGLAGYNEQFF. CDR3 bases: TGTGCCAGCAGGGGACTAGCGGGCTACAATGAGCAGTTCTTC.

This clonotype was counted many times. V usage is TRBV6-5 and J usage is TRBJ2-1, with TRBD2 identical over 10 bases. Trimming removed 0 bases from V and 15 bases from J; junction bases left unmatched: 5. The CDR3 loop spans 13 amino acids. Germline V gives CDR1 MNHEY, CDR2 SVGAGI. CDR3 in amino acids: CASSYSTSGSWFF. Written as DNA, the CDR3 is TGTGCCAGCAGTTACTCGACTAGCGGGTCATGGTTCTTC.

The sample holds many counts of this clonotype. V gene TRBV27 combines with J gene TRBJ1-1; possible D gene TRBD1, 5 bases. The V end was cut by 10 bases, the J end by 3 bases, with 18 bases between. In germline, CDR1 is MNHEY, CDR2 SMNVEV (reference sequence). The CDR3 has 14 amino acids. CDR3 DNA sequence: TGTGCCACTAGACCTTGGGACGGATACACTGAAGCTTTCTTT. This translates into CATRPWDGYTEAFF.

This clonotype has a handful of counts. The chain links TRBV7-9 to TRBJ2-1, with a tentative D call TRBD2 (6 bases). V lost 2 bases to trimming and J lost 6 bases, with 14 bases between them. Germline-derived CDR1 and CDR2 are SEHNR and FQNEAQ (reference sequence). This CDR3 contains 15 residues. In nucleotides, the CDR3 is TGTGCCAGCAGCTTATGGGGGGAGTCGGGCAATGAGCAGTTCTTC. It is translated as CASSLWGESGNEQFF.

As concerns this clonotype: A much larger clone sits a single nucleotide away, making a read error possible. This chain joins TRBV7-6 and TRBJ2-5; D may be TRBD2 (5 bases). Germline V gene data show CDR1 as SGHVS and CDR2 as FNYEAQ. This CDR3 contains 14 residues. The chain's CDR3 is CVSSQQQSGETQYF. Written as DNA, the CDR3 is TGTGTCAGCAGCCAGCAGCAGAGCGGAGAGACCCAGTACTTC.

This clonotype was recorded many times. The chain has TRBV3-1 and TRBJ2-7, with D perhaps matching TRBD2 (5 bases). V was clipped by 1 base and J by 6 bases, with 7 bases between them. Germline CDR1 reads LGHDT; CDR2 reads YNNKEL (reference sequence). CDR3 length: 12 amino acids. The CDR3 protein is CASSQGRSEQYF. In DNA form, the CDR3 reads TGTGCCAGCAGCCAAGGGAGGTCCGAGCAGTACTTC.

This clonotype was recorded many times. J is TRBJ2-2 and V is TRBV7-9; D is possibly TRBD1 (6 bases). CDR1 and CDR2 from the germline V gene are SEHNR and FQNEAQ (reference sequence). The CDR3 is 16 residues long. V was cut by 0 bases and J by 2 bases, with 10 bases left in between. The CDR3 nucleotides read TGTGCCAGCAGCTTAGCATCAGGGGCTAACACCGGGGAGCTGTTTTTT. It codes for CASSLASGANTGELFF.

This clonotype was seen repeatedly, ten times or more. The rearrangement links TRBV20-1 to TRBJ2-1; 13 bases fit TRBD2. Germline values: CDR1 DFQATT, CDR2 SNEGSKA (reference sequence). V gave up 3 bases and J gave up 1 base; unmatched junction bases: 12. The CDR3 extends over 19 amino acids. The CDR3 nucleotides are TGCAGTGCTAGCCCTATTATGGGACTAGCGGGGCTGTCCTACAATGAGCAGTTCTTC. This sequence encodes CSASPIMGLAGLSYNEQFF.

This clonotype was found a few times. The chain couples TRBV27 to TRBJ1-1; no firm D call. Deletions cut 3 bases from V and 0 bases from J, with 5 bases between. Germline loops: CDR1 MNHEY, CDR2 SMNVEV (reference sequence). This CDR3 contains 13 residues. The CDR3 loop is CASSFSMNTEAFF. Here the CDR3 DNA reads TGTGCCAGCAGTTTTTCCATGAACACTGAAGCTTTCTTT.

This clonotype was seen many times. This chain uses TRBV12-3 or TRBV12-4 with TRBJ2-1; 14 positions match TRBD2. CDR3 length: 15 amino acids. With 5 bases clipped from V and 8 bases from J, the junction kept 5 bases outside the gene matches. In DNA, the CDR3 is TGTGCCAGCAGTAATCGACTAGCGGGAGGGGATGAGCAGTTCTTC. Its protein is CASSNRLAGGDEQFF.

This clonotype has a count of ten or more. CDR3 sequence: CASSFSGEPNQPQHF. The DNA of the CDR3 is TGCGCCAGCAGCTTTTCAGGGGAGCCCAATCAGCCCCAGCATTTT. The chain links TRBV5-1 to TRBJ1-5; the D gene is possibly TRBD1 (6 bases). Germline V lookup: CDR1 SGHRS, CDR2 YFSETQ. The CDR3 length is 15 residues. V was clipped by 2 bases and J by 3 bases, with 12 bases between them.

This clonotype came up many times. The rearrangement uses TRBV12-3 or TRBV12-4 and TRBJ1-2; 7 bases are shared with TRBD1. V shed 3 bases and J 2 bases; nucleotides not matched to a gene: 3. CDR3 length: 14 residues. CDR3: CASSFGRGNYGYTF. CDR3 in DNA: TGTGCCAGCAGTTTTGGCAGGGGGAACTATGGCTACACCTTC.

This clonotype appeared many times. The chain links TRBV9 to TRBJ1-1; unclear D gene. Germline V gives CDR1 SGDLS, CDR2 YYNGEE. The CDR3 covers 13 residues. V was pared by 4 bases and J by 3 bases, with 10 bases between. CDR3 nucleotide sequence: TGTGCCAGCAGCCAAGATTGGGACACTGAAGCTTTCTTT. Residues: CASSQDWDTEAFF. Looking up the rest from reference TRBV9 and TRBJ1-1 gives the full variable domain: DSGVTQTPKHLITATGQRVTLRCSPRSGDLSVYWYQQSLDQGLQFLIQYYNGEERAKGNILERFSAQQFPDLHSELNLSSLELGDSALYFCASSQDWDTEAFFGQGTRLTVV.